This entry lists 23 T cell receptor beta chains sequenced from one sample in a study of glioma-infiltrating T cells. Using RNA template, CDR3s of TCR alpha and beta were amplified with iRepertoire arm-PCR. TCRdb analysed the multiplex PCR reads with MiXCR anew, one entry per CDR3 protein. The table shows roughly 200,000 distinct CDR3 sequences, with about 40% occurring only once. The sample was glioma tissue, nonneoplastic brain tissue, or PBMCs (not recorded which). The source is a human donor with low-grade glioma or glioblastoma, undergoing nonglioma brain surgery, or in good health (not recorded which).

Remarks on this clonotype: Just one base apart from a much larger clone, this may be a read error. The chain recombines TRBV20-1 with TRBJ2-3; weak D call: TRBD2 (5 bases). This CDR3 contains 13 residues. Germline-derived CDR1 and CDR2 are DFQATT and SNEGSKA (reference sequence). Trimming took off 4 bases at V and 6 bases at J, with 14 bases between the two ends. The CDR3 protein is CSATLDRRDTQYF. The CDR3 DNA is TGCAGTGCTACCCTGGACCGGAGGGATACGCAGTATTTT.

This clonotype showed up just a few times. CDR3 in DNA: TGTGCCAGCAGCGCCACGGGAGGAGCAGATACGCAGTATTTT. This gives the protein CASSATGGADTQYF. This rearrangement joins TRBV14 to TRBJ2-3, with 7 bases lining up with TRBD2. The CDR3 is made up of 14 amino acids. The ends lost 5 bases at V and 4 bases at J; junction bases unmatched: 6. Germline V lookup: CDR1 SGHDN, CDR2 FVKESK.

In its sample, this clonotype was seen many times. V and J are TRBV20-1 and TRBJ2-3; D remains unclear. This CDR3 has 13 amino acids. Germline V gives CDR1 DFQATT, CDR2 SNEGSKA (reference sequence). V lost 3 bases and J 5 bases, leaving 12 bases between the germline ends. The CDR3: CSASPRSVDTQYF. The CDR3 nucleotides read TGCAGTGCTAGCCCCCGCAGCGTAGATACGCAGTATTTT.

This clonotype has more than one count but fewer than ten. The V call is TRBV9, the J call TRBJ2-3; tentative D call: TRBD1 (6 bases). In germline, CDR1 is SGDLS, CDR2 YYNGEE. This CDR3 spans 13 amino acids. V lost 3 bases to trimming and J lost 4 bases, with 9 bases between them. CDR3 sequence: CASSGTVADTQYF. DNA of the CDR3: TGTGCCAGCAGCGGGACAGTCGCAGATACGCAGTATTTT.

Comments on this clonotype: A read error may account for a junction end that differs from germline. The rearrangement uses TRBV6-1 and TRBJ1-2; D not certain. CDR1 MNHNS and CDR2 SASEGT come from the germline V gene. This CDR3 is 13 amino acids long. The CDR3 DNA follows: TGTGCCACCAGTGAATACGGGGAACCTGGCTACACCTTC. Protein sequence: CATSEYGEPGYTF.

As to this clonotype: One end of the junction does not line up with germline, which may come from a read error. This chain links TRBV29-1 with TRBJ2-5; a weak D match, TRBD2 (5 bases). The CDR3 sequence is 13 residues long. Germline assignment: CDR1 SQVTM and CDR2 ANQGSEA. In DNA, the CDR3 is TGCAGCGTTGATGTAGCGAACCAAGAGACCAAGTACTTC. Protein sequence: CSVDVANQETKYF. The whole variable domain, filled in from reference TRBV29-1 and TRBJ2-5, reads SAVISQKPSRDICQRGTSLTIQCQVDSQVTMMFWYRQQPGQSLTLIATANQGSEATYESGFVIDKFPISRPNLTFSTLTVSNMSPEDSSIYLCSVDVANQETKYFGPGTRLLVL.

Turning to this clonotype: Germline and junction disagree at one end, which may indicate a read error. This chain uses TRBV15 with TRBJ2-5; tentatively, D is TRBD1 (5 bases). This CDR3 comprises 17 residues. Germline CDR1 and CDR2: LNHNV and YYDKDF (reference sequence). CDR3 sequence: CATSLPSGQLGQETHYF. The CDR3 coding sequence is TGTGCCACCAGCCTGCCAAGTGGGCAGCTGGGGCAAGAGACCCATTACTTC.

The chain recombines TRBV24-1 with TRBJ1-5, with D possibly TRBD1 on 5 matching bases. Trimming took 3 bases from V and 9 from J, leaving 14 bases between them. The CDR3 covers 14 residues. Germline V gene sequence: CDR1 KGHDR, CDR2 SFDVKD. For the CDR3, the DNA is TGTGCCACCAGTGATCCACAGGCAGGACGGCCCCAGCATTTT. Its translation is CATSDPQAGRPQHF.

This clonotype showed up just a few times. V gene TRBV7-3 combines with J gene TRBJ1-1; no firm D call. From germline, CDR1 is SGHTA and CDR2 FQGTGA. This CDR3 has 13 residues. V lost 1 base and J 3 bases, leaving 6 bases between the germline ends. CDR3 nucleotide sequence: TGTGCCAGCAGCTTAAGTCAATACACTGAAGCTTTCTTT. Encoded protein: CASSLSQYTEAFF.

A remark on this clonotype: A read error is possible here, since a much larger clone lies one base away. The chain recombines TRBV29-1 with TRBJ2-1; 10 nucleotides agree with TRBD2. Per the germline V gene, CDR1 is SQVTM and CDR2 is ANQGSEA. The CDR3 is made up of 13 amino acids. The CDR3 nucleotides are TGCAGCGTACAACCCACTAGCGGGAATGAGAAGTTCTTC. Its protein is CSVQPTSGNEKFF.

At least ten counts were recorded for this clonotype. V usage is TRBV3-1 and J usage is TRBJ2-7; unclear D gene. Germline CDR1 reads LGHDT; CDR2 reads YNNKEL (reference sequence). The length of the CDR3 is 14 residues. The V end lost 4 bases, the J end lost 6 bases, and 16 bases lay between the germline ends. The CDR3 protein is CASSPEDSWSEQYF. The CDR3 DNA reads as TGTGCCAGCAGCCCGGAAGATAGTTGGTCCGAGCAGTACTTC.

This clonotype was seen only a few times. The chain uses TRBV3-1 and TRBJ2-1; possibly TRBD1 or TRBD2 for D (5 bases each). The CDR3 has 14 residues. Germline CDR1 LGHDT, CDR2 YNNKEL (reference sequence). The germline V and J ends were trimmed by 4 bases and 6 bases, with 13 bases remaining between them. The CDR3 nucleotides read TGTGCCAGCAGCCCGTCGGGGCCATTCAATGAGCAGTTCTTC. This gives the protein CASSPSGPFNEQFF.

This CDR3 reads CASTHSRGGRLAGRDTQYF. The CDR3 DNA follows: TGTGCCAGCACCCACTCACGAGGAGGTAGGCTAGCGGGAAGAGATACGCAGTATTTT. This chain uses TRBV28 with TRBJ2-3; 9 bases are shared with TRBD2. Germline CDR1 and CDR2: MDHEN and SYDVKM. The CDR3 runs 19 residues. The J segment lost 5 bases and the V segment lost 7 bases, leaving 22 bases of the junction unmatched.

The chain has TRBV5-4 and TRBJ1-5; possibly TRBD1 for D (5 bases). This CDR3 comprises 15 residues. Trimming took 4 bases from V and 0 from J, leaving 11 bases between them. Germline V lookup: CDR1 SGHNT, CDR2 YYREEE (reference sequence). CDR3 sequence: CASSRDGNSNQPQHF. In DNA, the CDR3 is TGTGCCAGCAGCCGGGACGGGAATAGCAATCAGCCCCAGCATTTT.

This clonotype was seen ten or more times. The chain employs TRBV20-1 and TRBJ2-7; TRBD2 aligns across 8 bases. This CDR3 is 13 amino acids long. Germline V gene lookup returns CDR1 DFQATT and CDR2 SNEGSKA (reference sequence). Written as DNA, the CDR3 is TGCAGCGGCGGTCTAGCGGGTTCCTACGAGCAGTACTTC. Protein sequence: CSGGLAGSYEQYF.

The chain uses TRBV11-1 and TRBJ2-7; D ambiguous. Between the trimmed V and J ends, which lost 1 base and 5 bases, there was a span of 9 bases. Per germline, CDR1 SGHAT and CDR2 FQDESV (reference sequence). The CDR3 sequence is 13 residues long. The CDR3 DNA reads TGTGCCAGCAGCTTAGTATCAGCGAACGAGCAGTACTTC. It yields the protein CASSLVSANEQYF.

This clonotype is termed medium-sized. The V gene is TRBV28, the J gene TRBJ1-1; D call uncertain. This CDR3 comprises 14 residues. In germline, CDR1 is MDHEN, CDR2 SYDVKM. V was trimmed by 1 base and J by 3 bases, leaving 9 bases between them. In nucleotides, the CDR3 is TGTGCCAGCAGTTTATCTTATTCATACACTGAAGCTTTCTTT. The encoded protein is CASSLSYSYTEAFF. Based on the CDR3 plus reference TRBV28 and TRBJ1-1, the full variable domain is DVKVTQSSRYLVKRTGEKVFLECVQDMDHENMFWYRQDPGLGLRLIYFSYDVKMKEKGDIPEGYSVSREKKERFSLILESASTNQTSMYLCASSLSYSYTEAFFGQGTRLTVV.

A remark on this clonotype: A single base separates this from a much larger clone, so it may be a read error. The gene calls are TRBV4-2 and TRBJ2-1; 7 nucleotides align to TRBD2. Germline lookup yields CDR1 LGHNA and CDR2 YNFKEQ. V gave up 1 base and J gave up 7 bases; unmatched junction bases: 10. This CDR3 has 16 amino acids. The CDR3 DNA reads TGTGCCAGCAGCCAAGTTCCTGCGGGAGTGAGAAATGAGCAGTTCTTC. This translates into CASSQVPAGVRNEQFF.

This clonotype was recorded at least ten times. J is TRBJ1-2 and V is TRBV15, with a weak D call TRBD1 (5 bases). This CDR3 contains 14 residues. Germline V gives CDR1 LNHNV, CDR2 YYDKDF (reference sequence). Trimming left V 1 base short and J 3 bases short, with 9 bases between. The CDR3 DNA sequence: TGTGCCACCAGCAGAGGAGGGGTTGACTATGGCTACACCTTC. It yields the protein CATSRGGVDYGYTF.

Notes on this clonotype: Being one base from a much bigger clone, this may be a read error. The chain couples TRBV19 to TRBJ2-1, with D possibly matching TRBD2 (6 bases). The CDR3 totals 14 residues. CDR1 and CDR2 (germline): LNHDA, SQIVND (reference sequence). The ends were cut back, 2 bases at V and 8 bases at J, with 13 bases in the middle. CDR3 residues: CASSIIRTNYEQFF. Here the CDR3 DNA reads TGTGCCAGTAGTATAATTAGGACTAACTATGAGCAGTTCTTC. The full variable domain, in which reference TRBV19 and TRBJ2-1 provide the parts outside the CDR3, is DGGITQSPKYLFRKEGQNVTLSCEQNLNHDAMYWYRQDPGQGLRLIYYSQIVNDFQKGDIAEGYSVSREKKESFPLTVTSAQKNPTAFYLCASSIIRTNYEQFFGPGTRLTVL.

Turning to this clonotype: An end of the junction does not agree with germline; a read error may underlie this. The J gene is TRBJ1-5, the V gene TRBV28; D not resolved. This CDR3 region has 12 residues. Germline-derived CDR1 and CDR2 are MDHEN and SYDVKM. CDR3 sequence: CASRKVNQPQHF. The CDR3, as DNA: TGTGCCAGCAGGAAGGTTAATCAGCCCCAGCACTTT. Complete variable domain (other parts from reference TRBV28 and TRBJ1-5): DVKVTQSSRYLVKRTGEKVFLECVQDMDHENMFWYRQDPGLGLRLIYFSYDVKMKEKGDIPEGYSVSREKKERFSLILESASTNQTSMYLCASRKVNQPQHFGDGTRLSIL.

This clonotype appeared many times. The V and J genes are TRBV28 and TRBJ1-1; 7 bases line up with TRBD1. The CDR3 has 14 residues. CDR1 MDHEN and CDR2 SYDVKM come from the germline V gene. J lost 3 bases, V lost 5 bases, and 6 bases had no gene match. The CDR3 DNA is TGTGCCAGCAGTGTAGGGGGCCTGGACACTGAAGCTTTCTTT. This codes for CASSVGGLDTEAFF.

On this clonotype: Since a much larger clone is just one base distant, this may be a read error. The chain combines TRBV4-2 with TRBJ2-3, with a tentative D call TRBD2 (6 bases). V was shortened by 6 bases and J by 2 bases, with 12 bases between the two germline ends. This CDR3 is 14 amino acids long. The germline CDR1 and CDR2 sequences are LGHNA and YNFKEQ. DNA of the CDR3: TGTGCCAGCAGAATGGGACTTCCCACAGATACGCAGTATTTT. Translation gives CASRMGLPTDTQYF.